The rows below give T cell receptor beta chains drawn from one sample of a study of blood T cells in healthy people across ages. A single record per CDR3 protein comes from TCRdb applying MiXCR to the 5' RACE reads. The sample holds around 1.1 million distinct CDR3 sequences, roughly two fifths seen once. Sequencing was carried out using blood. The receptors derive from a young man in good health. Each CDR3 is given with its conserved first and last residue. Each record gives: V gene, clone size, CDR3 length, J gene, CDR3 protein. Only part of the rows carry a size: once, few, many, or a class if the clone is expanded.

V gene: TRBV28; clone size: many; CDR3 length: 14; J gene: TRBJ2-1; CDR3 protein: CASETGTGYNEQFF
V gene: TRBV20-1; clone size: .; CDR3 length: 16; J gene: TRBJ2-5; CDR3 protein: CSASIDGTSGVETQYF
V gene: TRBV29-1; clone size: .; CDR3 length: 13; J gene: TRBJ1-2; CDR3 protein: CSVDPQGDYGYTF
V gene: TRBV11-2; clone size: .; CDR3 length: 16; J gene: TRBJ2-3; CDR3 protein: CASSLRTAGGTDTQYF
V gene: TRBV2; clone size: .; CDR3 length: 13; J gene: TRBJ2-5; CDR3 protein: CASSDSRKETQDF
V gene: TRBV4-1; clone size: .; CDR3 length: 23; J gene: TRBJ2-5; CDR3 protein: CASSQVASTKPGHKRRGKETQYF
V gene: TRBV9; clone size: .; CDR3 length: 15; J gene: TRBJ1-2; CDR3 protein: CASSVGRQAYYGYAF
V gene: TRBV12-3/TRBV12-4; clone size: .; CDR3 length: 15; J gene: TRBJ2-4; CDR3 protein: CASSTETVAKNIQYF
V gene: TRBV12-3/TRBV12-4; clone size: few; CDR3 length: 14; J gene: TRBJ1-5; CDR3 protein: CASTRGSSNQPQHF
V gene: TRBV7-8; clone size: .; CDR3 length: 14; J gene: TRBJ1-4; CDR3 protein: CASSLRQTNEKLFF
V gene: TRBV29-1; clone size: few; CDR3 length: 13; J gene: TRBJ1-2; CDR3 protein: CSVEEGGRYGYTF
V gene: TRBV9; clone size: few; CDR3 length: 18; J gene: TRBJ2-3; CDR3 protein: CASSVVKGNTASTDTQYF
V gene: TRBV9; clone size: few; CDR3 length: 15; J gene: TRBJ1-4; CDR3 protein: CASSAVGQGGEKLFF
V gene: TRBV12-3/TRBV12-4; clone size: .; CDR3 length: 13; J gene: TRBJ2-1; CDR3 protein: CASSFWDRGEQFF
V gene: TRBV4-3; clone size: few; CDR3 length: 18; J gene: TRBJ2-3; CDR3 protein: CASSQDGIGGGRVDTQYF
V gene: TRBV20-1; clone size: .; CDR3 length: 15; J gene: TRBJ1-5; CDR3 protein: CSARGRGGARQPQHF
V gene: TRBV6-6; clone size: .; CDR3 length: 12; J gene: .; CDR3 protein: CASSTGNDIQYF